The 24 T cell receptor beta chains in this list originate from one sample, sequenced in a study of T-cell reconstitution after alpha-beta-depleted transplantation in children. Unique molecular identifiers featured in how the TCRbeta library was prepared. TCRdb itself ran the PCR reads through MiXCR, one entry per CDR3 protein. The sample yields 300,000 or so distinct CDR3 sequences, about a quarter seen once. The specimen was PBMCs, mostly from graft donor cells, collected 180 days after TCRalphabeta/CD19-depleted stem cell transplant. The receptors stem from a male patient aged 10 to 17 who had a stem cell transplant for acute lymphoblastic leukemia, so the T cells may come from the graft donor.

V usage is TRBV27 and J usage is TRBJ2-7; TRBD1 agrees at 7 bases. CDR3 length equals 15 residues. The V gene end was trimmed by 0 bases and the J gene end by 3 bases; junction bases not matched to a gene: 5. Germline values: CDR1 MNHEY, CDR2 SMNVEV (reference sequence). The CDR3 sequence: CASSLSGQIYYEQYF. The CDR3 nucleotides are TGTGCCAGCAGTTTATCGGGACAGATCTACTACGAGCAGTACTTC.

The V call is TRBV7-9, the J call TRBJ2-5; 10 nucleotides match TRBD1. Germline values: CDR1 SEHNR, CDR2 FQNEAQ (reference sequence). The V gene end was trimmed by 5 bases and the J gene end by 5 bases; junction bases not matched to a gene: 8. This CDR3 has 15 amino acids. In DNA form, the CDR3 reads TGTGCCAGCAGCCCCCGGGACAGGGGTATCGAGACCCAGTACTTC. Translating it yields CASSPRDRGIETQYF.

This clonotype was detected a few times. The chain is built from TRBV20-1 and TRBJ2-2; unclear D gene. V was cut by 1 base and J by 6 bases, with 9 bases left in between. CDR3 length: 13 amino acids. Germline V gene sequence: CDR1 DFQATT, CDR2 SNEGSKA (reference sequence). The CDR3 sequence: CSARGTPPGELFF. The CDR3 DNA sequence: TGCAGTGCTAGAGGGACCCCGCCCGGGGAGCTGTTTTTT.

The V call is TRBV7-6, the J call TRBJ2-3, with 10 positions matching TRBD2. This CDR3 has 16 amino acids. Germline-derived CDR1 and CDR2 are SGHVS and FNYEAQ. V was pared by 5 bases and J by 2 bases, with 7 bases of the junction left unmatched. The CDR3 coding sequence is TGTGCCAGCAGCATTGGACTAGCGGAATACACAGATACGCAGTATTTT. Its protein is CASSIGLAEYTDTQYF.

This clonotype was seen only a few times. This chain uses TRBV13 with TRBJ1-1; a possible D gene is TRBD1 (6 bases). The CDR3 loop spans 17 amino acids. Germline values: CDR1 PRHDT, CDR2 FYEKMQ (reference sequence). V was shortened by 1 base and J by 0 bases, with 15 bases between the two germline ends. This CDR3 reads CASSLARRGGLNTEAFF. The CDR3, as DNA: TGTGCCAGCAGCTTAGCGAGAAGGGGGGGTTTGAACACTGAAGCTTTCTTT.

V usage is TRBV20-1 and J usage is TRBJ1-2; 7 bases fit TRBD1. The germline V gene has CDR1 DFQATT and CDR2 SNEGSKA (reference sequence). V was clipped by 3 bases and J by 4 bases; unmatched bases: 8. This CDR3 comprises 14 residues. The CDR3 spells CSASRGGGVYGYTF. CDR3 in DNA: TGCAGTGCTAGCCGAGGAGGGGGCGTCTATGGCTACACCTTC.

The genes are TRBV20-1 and TRBJ2-3; D is uncertain. The CDR3 totals 14 residues. Per germline, CDR1 DFQATT and CDR2 SNEGSKA (reference sequence). V shed 0 bases and J shed 10 bases, with 17 bases lying between them. CDR3 sequence (DNA): TGCAGTGCTAGAGATCCTAGACTGTCCCTGGCGCAGTATTTT. Translating gives CSARDPRLSLAQYF.

This chain joins TRBV9 and TRBJ2-6, with D perhaps matching TRBD1 (6 bases). The V end was cut by 4 bases, the J end by 0 bases, with 11 bases between. The CDR3 is 16 residues long. Looked up from germline, CDR1 is SGDLS and CDR2 is YYNGEE. The CDR3 nucleotides read TGTGCCAGCAGCCGAGACAGGTACTCTGGGGCCAACGTCCTGACTTTC. Encoded protein: CASSRDRYSGANVLTF.

This clonotype was detected a few times. The chain combines TRBV7-9 with TRBJ2-4, with D hard to call. V lost 5 bases, J lost 0 bases, and 11 bases lay in between. Germline V gene data show CDR1 as SEHNR and CDR2 as FQNEAQ (reference sequence). CDR3 length equals 15 residues. CDR3 loop: CASSRAVLAKNIQYF. DNA of the CDR3: TGTGCCAGCAGCCGGGCGGTCCTAGCCAAAAACATTCAGTACTTC.

In this sample, this clonotype turned up a few times. The chain has TRBV14 and TRBJ2-3, with TRBD2 matching over 8 bases. The CDR3 runs 15 residues. The ends lost 4 bases at V and 1 base at J; junction bases unmatched: 4. Germline lookup yields CDR1 SGHDN and CDR2 FVKESK. The CDR3 region is CASSRPAGGTDTQYF. For the CDR3, the DNA is TGTGCCAGCAGCCGCCCAGCGGGAGGCACAGATACGCAGTATTTT.

This clonotype appeared many times. The gene calls are TRBV5-1 and TRBJ2-6; a possible D gene is TRBD1 (5 bases). The CDR3 is 15 residues long. The germline V gene encodes CDR1 SGHRS and CDR2 YFSETQ. The ends were cut back, 9 bases at V and 0 bases at J, with 13 bases in the middle. The CDR3 loop is CATTGSLSGANVLTF. The CDR3, as DNA: TGCGCCACCACAGGTAGCCTCTCTGGGGCCAACGTCCTGACTTTC.

This clonotype has only a few counts. The V call is TRBV6-5, the J call TRBJ2-5; no firm D call. With 2 bases removed from V and 4 bases from J, the gap between germline ends came to 5 bases. Germline CDR1 and CDR2: MNHEY and SVGAGI. This CDR3 has 12 amino acids. The CDR3 DNA reads as TGTGCCAGCAGTTACGGGCGAGAGACCCAGTACTTC. Translation: CASSYGRETQYF.

The V call is TRBV12-3 or TRBV12-4, the J call TRBJ1-5; TRBD1 agrees at 7 bases. The CDR3 runs 18 residues. Trimming removed 3 bases from V and 0 bases from J; junction bases left unmatched: 11. In DNA form, the CDR3 reads TGTGCCAGCAGTTTTACGACAGGGAGGTACATTAGCAATCAGCCCCAGCATTTT. This gives the protein CASSFTTGRYISNQPQHF.

The chain recombines TRBV24-1 with TRBJ2-3; 8 positions agree with TRBD2. CDR3 size: 15 residues. With V trimmed by 7 bases and J by 3 bases, 8 bases remained unmatched. The germline gives CDR1 KGHDR, CDR2 SFDVKD. This chain's CDR3 is CATSPTSDRTDTQYF. Written as DNA, the CDR3 is TGTGCCACCAGCCCGACTAGCGATCGTACAGATACGCAGTATTTT.

V is TRBV7-9 and J is TRBJ2-7; D perhaps matches TRBD2 (6 bases). Germline loops: CDR1 SEHNR, CDR2 FQNEAQ (reference sequence). The CDR3 spans 17 residues. V was trimmed by 0 bases and J by 5 bases, leaving 20 bases between them. CDR3 residues: CASSLAYSLRGGDEQYF. The CDR3 nucleotides are TGTGCCAGCAGCTTAGCATACAGTTTGCGGGGCGGTGACGAGCAGTACTTC.

The CDR3: CASSYQGENYEQYF. The DNA of the CDR3 is TGTGCCAGCAGTTATCAGGGGGAGAACTACGAGCAGTACTTC. The chain uses TRBV12-3 or TRBV12-4 and TRBJ2-7; 7 bases agree with TRBD1. The V and J ends lost 4 bases and 3 bases, in that order; junction bases with no gene match: 6. This CDR3 contains 14 residues.

The rearrangement links TRBV9 to TRBJ2-1; 12 positions match TRBD1. Looked up from germline, CDR1 is SGDLS and CDR2 is YYNGEE. The ends lost 1 base at V and 6 bases at J; junction bases unmatched: 2. The CDR3 spans 15 residues. As DNA, the CDR3 is TGTGCCAGCAGCGTAATGGGACAGGGGGCCAATGAGCAGTTCTTC. Translation gives CASSVMGQGANEQFF.

This chain connects TRBV7-6 to TRBJ2-1, with a tentative D call TRBD2 (6 bases). Trimming removed 0 bases at V and 7 bases at J, with 13 bases between. The CDR3 sequence is 15 residues long. Germline V CDR1 and CDR2: SGHVS, FNYEAQ. The chain's CDR3 is CASSLAGGIKNEQFF. In nucleotides, the CDR3 is TGTGCCAGCAGCTTAGCTGGCGGGATTAAGAATGAGCAGTTCTTC.

This clonotype occurred many times. The chain combines TRBV5-1 with TRBJ2-7, with D maybe TRBD2 (6 bases). V lost 3 bases to trimming and J lost 2 bases, with 9 bases between them. The CDR3 runs to 13 residues. Germline V lookup: CDR1 SGHRS, CDR2 YFSETQ. CDR3 sequence reads: CASSSGLTYEQYF. The CDR3 DNA is TGCGCCAGCAGCTCGGGACTGACCTACGAGCAGTACTTC.

The chain combines TRBV2 with TRBJ2-7, with 7 bases aligning to TRBD2. Per the germline V gene, CDR1 is SNHLY and CDR2 is FYNNEI. CDR3 size: 13 residues. The junction had 8 bases not matched to a gene; V was cut back by 7 bases and J by 5 bases. The CDR3 nucleotides are TGTGCCAGCACCAGACTAGCAGTTGACGAGCAGTACTTC. This encodes CASTRLAVDEQYF.

This chain links TRBV5-1 with TRBJ2-3, with a weak D call TRBD1 (5 bases). V was trimmed by 0 bases and J by 2 bases, leaving 13 bases between them. Germline assignment: CDR1 SGHRS and CDR2 YFSETQ. The CDR3 contains 16 residues. The CDR3 loop is CASSLVGSGPTDTQYF. CDR3 in DNA: TGCGCCAGCAGCTTGGTAGGGTCAGGGCCCACAGATACGCAGTATTTT.

J is TRBJ2-3 and V is TRBV10-2; the D gene is possibly TRBD2 (5 bases). This CDR3 contains 13 residues. Trimming took 4 bases from V and 3 from J, leaving 8 bases between them. The germline V gene has CDR1 WSHSY and CDR2 SAAADI. Here the CDR3 reads CASSGGATDTQYF. DNA of the CDR3: TGCGCCAGCAGTGGGGGAGCAACAGATACGCAGTATTTT.

This clonotype appeared a few times. Germline is not matched at one junction end, which may reflect a read error. The chain recombines TRBV11-2 with TRBJ2-7; TRBD2 is a possible D gene (6 bases). Germline loops: CDR1 SGHAT, CDR2 FQNNGV. This CDR3 region has 19 residues. DNA of the CDR3: TGTGCCAGCACCTTAGAGTTAGCGGAATTACTCACCTTTTCCTACGAGCAGTACTTC. Its protein is CASTLELAELLTFSYEQYF.

The chain recombines TRBV9 with TRBJ2-1; D call uncertain. Between the trimmed V and J ends, which lost 0 bases and 0 bases, there was a span of 7 bases. Germline assignment: CDR1 SGDLS and CDR2 YYNGEE. The CDR3 runs to 15 residues. CDR3 DNA sequence: TGTGCCAGCAGCGTAGGGGCTAACTCCTACAATGAGCAGTTCTTC. It specifies CASSVGANSYNEQFF.